This TCR beta chain was profiled in a study of blood T cell repertoires in COVID-19. At the level of the study: From T cells, B-cell-depleted T cells, or PBMCs came the material, which was cDNA or gDNA.

Authors' processing steps: Amplification of reference gene primers was used by the study to estimate nucleated cell counts. Sequencing used immunoSEQ multiplex PCR; TCRdb keeps in-frame clones, though not all of them. V, J and clone size were drawn from that table, and D and trimming were deduced from the DNA. Of 20,000 to 25,000 clones listed, 89% were seen once; the top ten hold roughly 29%. This CDR3 is 16 amino acids long. With V trimmed by 5 bases and J by 3 bases, 5 bases remained unmatched. CDR1 is SGHVS, CDR2 FQNEAQ, per germline. The chain links TRBV7-8 to TRBJ1-5; 12 bases line up with TRBD1. Sequencing used peripheral blood. The TCR originated in a woman between 65 and 79 years old with active COVID-19. CDR3 region: CASSRGQGAINQPQHF. CDR3 nucleotide sequence: TGTGCCAGCAGCCGGGGACAGGGGGCTATCAATCAGCCCCAGCATTTT.